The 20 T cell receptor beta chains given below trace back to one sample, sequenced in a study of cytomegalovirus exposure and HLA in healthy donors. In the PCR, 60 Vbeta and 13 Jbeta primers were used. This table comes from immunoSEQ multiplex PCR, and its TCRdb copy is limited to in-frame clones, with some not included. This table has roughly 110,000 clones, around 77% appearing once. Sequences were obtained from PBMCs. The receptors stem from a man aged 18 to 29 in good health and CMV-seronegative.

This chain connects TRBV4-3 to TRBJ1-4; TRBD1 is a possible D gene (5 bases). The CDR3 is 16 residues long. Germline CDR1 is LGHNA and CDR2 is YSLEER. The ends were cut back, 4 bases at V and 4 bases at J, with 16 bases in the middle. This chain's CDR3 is CASSREAGGVNEKLFF. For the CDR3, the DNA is TGCGCCAGCAGCCGGGAGGCCGGGGGGGTTAATGAAAAACTGTTTTTT.

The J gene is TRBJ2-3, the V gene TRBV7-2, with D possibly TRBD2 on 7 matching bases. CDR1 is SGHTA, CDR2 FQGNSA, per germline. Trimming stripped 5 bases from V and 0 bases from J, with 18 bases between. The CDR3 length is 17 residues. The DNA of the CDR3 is TGTGCCAGCAGCCCACGACGGGGGGCGGCTAGCACAGATACGCAGTATTTT. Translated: CASSPRRGAASTDTQYF.

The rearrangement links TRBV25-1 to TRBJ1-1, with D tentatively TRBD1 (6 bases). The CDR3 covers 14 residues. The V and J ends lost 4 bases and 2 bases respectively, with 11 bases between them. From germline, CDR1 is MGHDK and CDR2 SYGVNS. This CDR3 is CASSARGLNTEAFF. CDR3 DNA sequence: TGTGCCAGCAGTGCCAGGGGCCTAAACACTGAAGCTTTCTTT.

The CDR3 DNA sequence: TGTGCCAGCAGCGTGGGCCACCGGGGGGGCAACACTGAAGCTTTCTTT. Protein: CASSVGHRGGNTEAFF. This sequence joins TRBV9 and TRBJ1-1; D perhaps matches TRBD1 (6 bases). Germline values: CDR1 SGDLS, CDR2 YYNGEE. Trimming cost V 2 bases and J 2 bases, with 16 bases left between them. The CDR3 sequence is 16 residues long.

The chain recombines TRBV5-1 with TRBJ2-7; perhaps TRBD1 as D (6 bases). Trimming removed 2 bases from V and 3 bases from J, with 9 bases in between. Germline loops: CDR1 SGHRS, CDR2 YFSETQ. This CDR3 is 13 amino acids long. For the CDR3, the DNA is TGCGCCAGCAGCTTAGTACAGGGCTACGAGCAGTACTTC. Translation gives CASSLVQGYEQYF.

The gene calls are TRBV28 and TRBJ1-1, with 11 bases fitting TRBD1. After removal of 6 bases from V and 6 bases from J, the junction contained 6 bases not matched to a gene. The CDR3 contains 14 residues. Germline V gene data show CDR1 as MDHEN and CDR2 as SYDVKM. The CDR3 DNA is TGTGCCAGCAGGGACAGGGGGCTGGGCCCTGAAGCTTTCTTT. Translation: CASRDRGLGPEAFF.

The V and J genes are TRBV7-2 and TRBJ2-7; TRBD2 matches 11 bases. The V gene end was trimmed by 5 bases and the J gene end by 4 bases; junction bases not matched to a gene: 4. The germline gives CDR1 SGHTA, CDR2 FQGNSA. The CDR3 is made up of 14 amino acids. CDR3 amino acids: CASSPSGGPYEQYF. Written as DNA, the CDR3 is TGTGCCAGCAGCCCTAGCGGGGGGCCTTACGAGCAGTACTTC.

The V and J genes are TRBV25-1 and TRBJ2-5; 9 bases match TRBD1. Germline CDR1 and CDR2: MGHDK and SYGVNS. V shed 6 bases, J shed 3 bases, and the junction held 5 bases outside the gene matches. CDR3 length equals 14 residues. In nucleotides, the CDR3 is TGTGCCAGCAGCCGGGACAGGGTAAAAGAGACCCAGTACTTC. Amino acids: CASSRDRVKETQYF.

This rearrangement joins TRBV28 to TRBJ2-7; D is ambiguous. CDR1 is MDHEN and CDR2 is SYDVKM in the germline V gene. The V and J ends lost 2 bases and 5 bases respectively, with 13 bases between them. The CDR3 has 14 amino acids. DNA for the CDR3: TGTGCCAGCAGTTTAGAGATACCTCACGACGAGCAGTACTTC. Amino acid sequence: CASSLEIPHDEQYF.

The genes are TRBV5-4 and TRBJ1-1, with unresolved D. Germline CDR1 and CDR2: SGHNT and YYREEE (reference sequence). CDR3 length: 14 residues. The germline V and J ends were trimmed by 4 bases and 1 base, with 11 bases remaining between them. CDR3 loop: CASSPSTENTEAFF. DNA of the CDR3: TGTGCCAGCAGCCCCAGCACAGAGAACACTGAAGCTTTCTTT.

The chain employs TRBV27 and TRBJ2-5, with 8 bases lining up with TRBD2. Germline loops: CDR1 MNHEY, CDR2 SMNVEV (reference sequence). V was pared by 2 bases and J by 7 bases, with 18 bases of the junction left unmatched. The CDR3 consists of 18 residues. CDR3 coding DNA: TGTGCCAGCAGTTTAATGGGCCGGAGTCGGGGGGGCGGGAGGACCCAGTACTTC. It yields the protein CASSLMGRSRGGGRTQYF.

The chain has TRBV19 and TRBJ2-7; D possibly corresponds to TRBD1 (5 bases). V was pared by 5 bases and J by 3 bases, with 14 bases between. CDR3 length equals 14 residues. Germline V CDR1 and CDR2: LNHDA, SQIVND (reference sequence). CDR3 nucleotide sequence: TGTGCCAGTAGTCTAAGGGGATTTAGCTACGAGCAGTACTTC. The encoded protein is CASSLRGFSYEQYF.

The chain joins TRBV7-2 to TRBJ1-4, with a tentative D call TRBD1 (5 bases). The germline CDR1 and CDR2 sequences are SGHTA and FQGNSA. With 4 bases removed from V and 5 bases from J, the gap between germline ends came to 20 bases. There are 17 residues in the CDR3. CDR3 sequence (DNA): TGTGCCAGCAGCTCCCTCATCCGCGGACAACAAAATGAAAAACTGTTTTTT. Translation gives CASSSLIRGQQNEKLFF.

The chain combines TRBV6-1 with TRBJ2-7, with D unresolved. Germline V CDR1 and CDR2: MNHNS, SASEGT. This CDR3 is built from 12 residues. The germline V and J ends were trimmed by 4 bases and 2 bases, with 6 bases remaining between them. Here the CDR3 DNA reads TGTGCCAGCAGTGTCCTAGCCTACGAGCAGTACTTC. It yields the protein CASSVLAYEQYF.

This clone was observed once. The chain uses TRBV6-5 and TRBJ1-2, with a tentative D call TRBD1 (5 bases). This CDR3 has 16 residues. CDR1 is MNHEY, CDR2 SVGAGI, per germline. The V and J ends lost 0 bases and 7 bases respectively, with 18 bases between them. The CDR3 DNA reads TGTGCCAGCAGTTACTCTCTGAACCGGGCTACAGGTGGCTACACCTTC. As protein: CASSYSLNRATGGYTF.

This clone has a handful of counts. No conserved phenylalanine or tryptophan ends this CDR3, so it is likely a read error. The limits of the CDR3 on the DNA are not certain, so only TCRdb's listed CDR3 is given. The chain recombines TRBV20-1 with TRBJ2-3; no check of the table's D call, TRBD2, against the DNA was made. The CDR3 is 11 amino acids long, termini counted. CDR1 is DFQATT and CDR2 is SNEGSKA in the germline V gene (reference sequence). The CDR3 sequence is CSALTGLDIQS.

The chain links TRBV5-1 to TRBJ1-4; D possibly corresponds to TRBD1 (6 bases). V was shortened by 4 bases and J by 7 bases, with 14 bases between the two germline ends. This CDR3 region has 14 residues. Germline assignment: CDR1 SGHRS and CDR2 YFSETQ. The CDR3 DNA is TGCGCCAGCAGCACACAGGGAGTGGGTGAAAAACTGTTTTTT. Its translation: CASSTQGVGEKLFF.

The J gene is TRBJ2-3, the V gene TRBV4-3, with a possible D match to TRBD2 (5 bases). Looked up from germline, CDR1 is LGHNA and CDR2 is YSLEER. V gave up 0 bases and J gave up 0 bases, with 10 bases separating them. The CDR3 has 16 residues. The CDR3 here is CASSQDTSRSTDTQYF. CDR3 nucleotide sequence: TGCGCCAGCAGCCAAGATACTAGTCGAAGCACAGATACGCAGTATTTT.

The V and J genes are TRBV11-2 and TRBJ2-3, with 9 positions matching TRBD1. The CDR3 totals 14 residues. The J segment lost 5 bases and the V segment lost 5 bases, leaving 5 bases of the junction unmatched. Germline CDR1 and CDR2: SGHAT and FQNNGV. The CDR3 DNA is TGTGCCAGCAGCCCCGGGACAGGGATAGATACGCAGTATTTT. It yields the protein CASSPGTGIDTQYF.

The CDR3 loop reads CASSRDRGGPSSYEQYF. CDR3 nucleotides: TGTGCCAGCAGCCGGGACAGGGGGGGACCGAGCTCCTACGAGCAGTACTTC. The gene calls are TRBV2 and TRBJ2-7, with 11 bases aligning to TRBD1. V dropped 6 bases and J dropped 0; count of bases not matched to a gene: 10. CDR3 size: 17 residues. CDR1 is SNHLY, CDR2 FYNNEI, per germline.